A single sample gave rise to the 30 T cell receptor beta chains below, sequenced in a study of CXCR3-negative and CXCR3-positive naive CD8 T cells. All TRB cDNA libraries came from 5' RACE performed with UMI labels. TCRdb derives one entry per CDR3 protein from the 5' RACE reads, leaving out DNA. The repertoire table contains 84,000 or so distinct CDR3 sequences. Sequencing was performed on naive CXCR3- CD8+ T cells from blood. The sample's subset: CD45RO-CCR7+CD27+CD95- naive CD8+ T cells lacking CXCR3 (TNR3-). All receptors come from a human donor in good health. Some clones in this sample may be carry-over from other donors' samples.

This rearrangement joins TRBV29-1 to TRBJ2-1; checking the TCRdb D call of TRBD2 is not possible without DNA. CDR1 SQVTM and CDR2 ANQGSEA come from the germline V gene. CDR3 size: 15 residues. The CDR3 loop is CSVRTSGTSYNEQFF.

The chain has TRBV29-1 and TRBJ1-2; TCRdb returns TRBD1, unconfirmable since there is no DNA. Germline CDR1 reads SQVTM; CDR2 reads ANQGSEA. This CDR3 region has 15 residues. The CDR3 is CSPCERGRLVYGYTF.

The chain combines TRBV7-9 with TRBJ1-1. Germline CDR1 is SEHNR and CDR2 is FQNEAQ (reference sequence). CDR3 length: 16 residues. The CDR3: CASSSSRGRGDTEAFF.

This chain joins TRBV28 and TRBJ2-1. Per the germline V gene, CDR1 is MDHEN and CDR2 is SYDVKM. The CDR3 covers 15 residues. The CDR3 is CASSSVLGSYNEQFF.

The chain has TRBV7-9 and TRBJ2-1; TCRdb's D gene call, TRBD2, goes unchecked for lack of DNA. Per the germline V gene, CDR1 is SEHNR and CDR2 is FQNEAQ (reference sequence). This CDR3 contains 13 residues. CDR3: CASSSPGTTEQFF.

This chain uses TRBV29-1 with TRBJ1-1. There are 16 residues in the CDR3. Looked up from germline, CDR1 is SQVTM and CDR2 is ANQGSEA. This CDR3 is CSVEDPRSPMNTEAFF.

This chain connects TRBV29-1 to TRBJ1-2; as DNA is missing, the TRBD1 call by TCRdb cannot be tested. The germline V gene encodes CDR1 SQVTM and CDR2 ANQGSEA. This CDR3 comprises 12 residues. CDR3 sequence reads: CSVPQRGYGYTF.

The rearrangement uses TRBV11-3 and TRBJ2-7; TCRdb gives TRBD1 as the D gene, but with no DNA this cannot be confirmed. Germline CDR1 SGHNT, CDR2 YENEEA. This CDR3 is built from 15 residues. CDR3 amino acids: CASTMAGRLSYEQYF.

The CDR3 sequence is CASSKALWMEQFF. The chain employs TRBV5-1 and TRBJ2-1; TCRdb's D call, TRBD2, is unchecked because there is no DNA. Germline values: CDR1 SGHRS, CDR2 YFSETQ. The length of the CDR3 is 13 residues.

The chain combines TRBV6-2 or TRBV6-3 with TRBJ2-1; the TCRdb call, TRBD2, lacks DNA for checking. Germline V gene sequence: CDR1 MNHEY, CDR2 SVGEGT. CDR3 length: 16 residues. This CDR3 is CASSYGSGTSYNEQFF.

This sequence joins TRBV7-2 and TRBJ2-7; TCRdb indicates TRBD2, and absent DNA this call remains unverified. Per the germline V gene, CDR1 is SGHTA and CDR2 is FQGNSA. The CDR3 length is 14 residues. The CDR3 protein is CASSQAAGTYEQYF.

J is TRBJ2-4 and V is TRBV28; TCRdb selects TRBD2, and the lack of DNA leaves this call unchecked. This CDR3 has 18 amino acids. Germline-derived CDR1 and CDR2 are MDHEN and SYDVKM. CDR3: CASSINPSLTVAKNIQYF.

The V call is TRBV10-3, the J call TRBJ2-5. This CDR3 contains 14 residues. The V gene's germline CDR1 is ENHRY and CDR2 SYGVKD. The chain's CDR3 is CAISLLLDQETQYF.

The CDR3 protein is CASSYSSISSGPTQYF. The chain is built from TRBV6-6 and TRBJ2-5; lacking DNA, the TRBD2 call made by TCRdb goes unchecked. This CDR3 contains 16 residues. CDR1 and CDR2 (germline): MNHNY, SVGAGI (reference sequence).

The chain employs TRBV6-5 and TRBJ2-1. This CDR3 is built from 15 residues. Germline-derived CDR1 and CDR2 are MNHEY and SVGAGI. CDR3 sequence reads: CASSDPTRAYNEQFF.

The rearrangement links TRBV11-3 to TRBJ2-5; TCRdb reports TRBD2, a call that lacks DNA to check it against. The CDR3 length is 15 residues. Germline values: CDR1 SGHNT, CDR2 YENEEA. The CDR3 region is CASSRRLRATETQYF. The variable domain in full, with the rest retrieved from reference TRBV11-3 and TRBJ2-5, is EAGVVQSPRYKIIEKKQPVAFWCNPISGHNTLYWYLQNLGQGPELLIRYENEEAVDDSQLPKDRFSAERLKGVDSTLKIQPAELGDSAVYLCASSRRLRATETQYFGPGTRLLVL.

CDR3 in amino acids: CASSPGTGDADTQYF. This chain joins TRBV7-3 and TRBJ2-3; lacking DNA, the TRBD1 call made by TCRdb goes unchecked. Germline CDR1 SGHTA, CDR2 FQGTGA. This CDR3 is 15 amino acids long.

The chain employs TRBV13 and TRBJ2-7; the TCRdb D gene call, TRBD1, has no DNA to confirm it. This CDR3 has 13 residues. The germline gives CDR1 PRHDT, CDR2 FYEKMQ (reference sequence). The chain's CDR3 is CASRGQGMAEQYF.

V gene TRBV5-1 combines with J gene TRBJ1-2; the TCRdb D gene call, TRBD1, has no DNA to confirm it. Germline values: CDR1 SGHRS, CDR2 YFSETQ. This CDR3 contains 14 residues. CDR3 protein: CASSLVSADYGYTF.

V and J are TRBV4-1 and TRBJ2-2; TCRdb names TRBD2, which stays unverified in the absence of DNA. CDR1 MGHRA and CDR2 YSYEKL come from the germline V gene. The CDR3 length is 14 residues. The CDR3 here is CASSQAGLGGELFF.

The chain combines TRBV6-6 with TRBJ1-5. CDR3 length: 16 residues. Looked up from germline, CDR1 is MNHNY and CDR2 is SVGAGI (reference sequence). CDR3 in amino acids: CASSYDQNNPDQSQHF.

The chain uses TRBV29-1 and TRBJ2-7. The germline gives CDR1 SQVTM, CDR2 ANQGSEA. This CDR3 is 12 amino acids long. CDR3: CSVSGRSYEQYF.

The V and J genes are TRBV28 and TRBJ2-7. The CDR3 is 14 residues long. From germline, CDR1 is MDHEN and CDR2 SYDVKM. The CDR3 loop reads CASSLREVSYEQYF.

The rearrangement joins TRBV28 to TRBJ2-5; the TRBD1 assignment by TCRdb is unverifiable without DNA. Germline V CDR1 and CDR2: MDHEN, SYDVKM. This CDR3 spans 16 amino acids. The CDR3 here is CASSFLGQGIGETQYF.

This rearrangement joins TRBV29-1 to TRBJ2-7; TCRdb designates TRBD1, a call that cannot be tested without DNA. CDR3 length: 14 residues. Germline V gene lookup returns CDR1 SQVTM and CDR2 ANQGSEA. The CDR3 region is CSVEGSDTSYEQYF.

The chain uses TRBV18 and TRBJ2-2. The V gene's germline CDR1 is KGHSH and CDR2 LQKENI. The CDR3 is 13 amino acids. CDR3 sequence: CASSPVPTGELFF.

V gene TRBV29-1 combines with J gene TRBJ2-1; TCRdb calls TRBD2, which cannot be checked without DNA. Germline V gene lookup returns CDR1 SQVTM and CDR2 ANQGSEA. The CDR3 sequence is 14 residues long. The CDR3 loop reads CSVEVAGGPGEQFF.

CDR3 sequence reads: CASSPILAGGIQETQYF. The rearrangement joins TRBV11-3 to TRBJ2-5; no DNA is available, so the TRBD2 call from TCRdb remains unchecked. CDR3 length: 17 amino acids. Germline V gives CDR1 SGHNT, CDR2 YENEEA.

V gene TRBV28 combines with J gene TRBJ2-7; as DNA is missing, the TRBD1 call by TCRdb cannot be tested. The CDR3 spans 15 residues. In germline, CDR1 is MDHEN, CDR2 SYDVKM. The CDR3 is CASSLWDKATYEQYF.

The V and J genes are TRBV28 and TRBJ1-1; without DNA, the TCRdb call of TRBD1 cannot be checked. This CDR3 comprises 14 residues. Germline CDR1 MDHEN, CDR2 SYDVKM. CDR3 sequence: CASSFDSTYTEAFF.